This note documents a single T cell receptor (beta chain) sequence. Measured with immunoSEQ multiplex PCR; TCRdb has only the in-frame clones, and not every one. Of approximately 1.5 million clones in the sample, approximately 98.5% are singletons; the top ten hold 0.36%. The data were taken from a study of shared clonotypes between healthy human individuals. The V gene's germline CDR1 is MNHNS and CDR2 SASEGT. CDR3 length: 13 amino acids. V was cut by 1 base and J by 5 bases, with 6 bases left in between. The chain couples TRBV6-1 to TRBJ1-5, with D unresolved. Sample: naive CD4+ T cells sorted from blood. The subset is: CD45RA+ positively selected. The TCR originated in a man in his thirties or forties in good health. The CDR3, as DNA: TGTGCCAGCAGTGAAGGTTTAGATCAGCCCCAGCATTTT. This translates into CASSEGLDQPQHF.